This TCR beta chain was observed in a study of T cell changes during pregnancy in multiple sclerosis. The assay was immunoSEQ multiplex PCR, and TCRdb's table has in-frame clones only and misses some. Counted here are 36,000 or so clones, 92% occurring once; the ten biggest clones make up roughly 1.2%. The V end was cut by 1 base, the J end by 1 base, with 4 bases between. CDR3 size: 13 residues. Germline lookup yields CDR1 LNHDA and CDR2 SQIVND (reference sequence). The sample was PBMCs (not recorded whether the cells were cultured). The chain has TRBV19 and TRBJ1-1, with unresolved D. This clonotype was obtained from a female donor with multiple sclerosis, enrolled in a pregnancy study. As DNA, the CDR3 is TGTGCCAGTAGTATAGCCCCGAACACTGAAGCTTTCTTT. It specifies CASSIAPNTEAFF.